The present T cell receptor beta chain was sequenced within a study of blood T cells in healthy people across ages. It was with a sample-barcoded 5' primer and a J-beta primer mix that a second PCR of about 6 to 11 cycles was run. TCRdb recomputed calls from the 5' RACE reads with MiXCR, one row per CDR3 protein. The table shows 800,000 or so distinct CDR3 sequences, with around 25% occurring only once. This clonotype was detected only a few times. The CDR3 is made up of 15 amino acids. V was pared by 7 bases and J by 3 bases, with 12 bases of the junction left unmatched. Per germline, CDR1 SQVTM and CDR2 ANQGSEA. In addition, the sample was reused for a study of T cells of mothers and their children.

The sequence was obtained from a boy aged 5 to 17 in good health. The V call is TRBV29-1, the J call TRBJ2-7, with 10 bases aligning to TRBD2. Sequencing was performed on blood. The CDR3: CSASKREGIYYEQYF. For the CDR3, the DNA is TGCAGCGCGAGTAAGCGGGAGGGAATTTACTACGAGCAGTACTTC.